Listed below are T cell receptor beta chains from one sample, sequenced in a study of CD8 T cells in ankylosing spondylitis. In TCRdb, the 5' RACE reads were re-called with MiXCR into one record per CDR3 protein. The sample lists over 700,000 distinct CDR3 sequences; over 15% were seen once. The sample was blood, either unsorted or a sorted T cell fraction (not recorded which). The receptors were gathered from a male donor with ankylosing spondylitis. The CDR3 runs from the conserved cysteine through the conserved F or W. A D gene is named only where the DNA matches it firmly. Not all rows give a size; the values are once, few, many and, for expanded clones, a class.

abundance	v_gene	d_gene	j_gene	CDR3aa	CDR3nt
-	TRBV4-1	-	TRBJ1-4	CASSQDPNTNEKLFF	TGCGCCAGCAGCCAAGACCCGAACACTAATGAAAAACTGTTTTTT
-	TRBV4-1	-	TRBJ2-4	CASSHDGTKAKNIQYF	TGCGCCAGCAGTCACGACGGGACCAAGGCCAAAAACATTCAGTACTTC
few	TRBV20-1	TRBD1	TRBJ2-2	CSARDPGQGGTGELFF	TGCAGTGCTAGAGATCCGGGACAGGGGGGCACCGGGGAGCTGTTTTTT
-	TRBV11-3	TRBD2	TRBJ2-7	CASSSRTRYYEQYF	TGTGCCAGCAGCTCGAGGACTAGGTACTACGAGCAGTACTTC
-	TRBV5-1	-	TRBJ1-5	CASSRTGDSNQPQHF	TGCGCCAGCAGCCGGACCGGAGATAGCAATCAGCCCCAGCATTTT
many	TRBV7-2	-	TRBJ2-7	CASSLGEKGYEQYF	TGTGCCAGCAGCTTAGGGGAGAAGGGCTACGAGCAGTACTTC
-	TRBV28	TRBD2	TRBJ2-3	CASSSRVAGTDTQYF	TGTGCCAGCAGTTCAAGGGTAGCGGGGACAGATACGCAGTATTTT
few	TRBV7-9	-	TRBJ2-1	CASSLVGGASDNEQFF	TGTGCCAGCAGCTTGGTCGGCGGTGCAAGTGACAATGAGCAGTTCTTC
-	TRBV29-1	TRBD2	TRBJ2-3	CSVVAGGPYTQYF	TGCAGCGTTGTAGCGGGAGGGCCATATACGCAGTATTTT
few	TRBV30	TRBD2	TRBJ2-1	CAWSVRGVRDEQFF	TGTGCCTGGAGTGTACGGGGGGTCCGGGATGAGCAGTTCTTC
-	TRBV20-1	TRBD1	TRBJ2-3	CSARANVDRGLTDTQYF	TGCAGTGCTAGAGCTAATGTAGACAGGGGGCTCACAGATACGCAGTATTTT
few	TRBV6-1	TRBD1	TRBJ1-6	CASIGTENSPLHF	TGTGCCAGCATCGGGACAGAGAATTCACCCCTCCACTTT
few	TRBV7-6	TRBD1	TRBJ1-1	CASSLAPGGSTEAFF	TGTGCCAGCAGCTTAGCCCCAGGGGGTAGCACTGAAGCTTTCTTT
-	TRBV7-2	TRBD2	TRBJ2-7	CASTQSGLAGEQYF	TGTGCCAGCACGCAATCGGGACTAGCTGGGGAGCAGTACTTC
few	TRBV14	-	TRBJ2-3	CASSQSLKTDTQYF	TGTGCCAGCAGCCAGAGCCTTAAGACAGATACGCAGTATTTT
-	TRBV7-2	TRBD2	TRBJ2-1	CASSLKPSGGRVQFF	TGTGCCAGCAGCTTAAAACCCAGCGGGGGGCGGGTGCAGTTCTTC
few	TRBV5-1	-	TRBJ2-2	CASSLDVPSPRQTFLGELFF	TGCGCCAGCAGCTTGGATGTTCCCTCACCGCGACAGACCTTTCTGGGGGAGCTGTTTTTT
-	TRBV4-3	-	TRBJ2-1	CASSQPPRSSYNEQFF	TGCGCCAGCAGCCAACCCCCGCGGAGCTCCTACAATGAGCAGTTCTTC
many	TRBV29-1	-	TRBJ2-4	CSVAVQHGAKNIQYF	TGCAGCGTTGCAGTCCAGCATGGTGCCAAAAACATTCAGTACTTC
few	TRBV27	-	TRBJ1-5	CASSPEGGPSRNQPQHF	TGTGCCAGCAGTCCTGAGGGGGGGCCGAGTCGCAATCAGCCCCAGCATTTT
few	TRBV5-1	-	TRBJ1-3	CASSLDIQDRSGNTIYF	TGCGCCAGCAGCTTGGATATCCAGGACCGCTCTGGAAACACCATATATTTT
-	TRBV20-1	-	TRBJ1-4	CSARVGVEEKLFF	TGCAGTGCTAGGGTCGGGGTTGAGGAAAAACTGTTTTTT
many	TRBV3-1	-	TRBJ2-1	CASSLPGTLQPHEQFF	TGTGCCAGCAGCCTGCCCGGGACTCTACAGCCTCATGAGCAGTTCTTC
few	TRBV4-1	TRBD1	TRBJ2-4	CASSPQGENIQYF	TGCGCCAGCAGCCCCCAGGGGGAAAACATTCAGTACTTC
many	TRBV20-1	-	TRBJ1-1	CSAREFTMNTEAFF	TGCAGTGCTAGGGAGTTCACCATGAACACTGAAGCTTTCTTT
-	TRBV20-1	-	TRBJ1-1	CSGTPPGNTEAFF	TGCAGTGGAACACCCCCCGGGAACACTGAAGCTTTCTTT
-	TRBV4-3	TRBD1	TRBJ2-7	CASSQDFTGGLSTPYEQYF	TGCGCCAGCAGCCAAGATTTCACAGGGGGCCTATCTACACCCTACGAGCAGTACTTC
-	TRBV28	TRBD1	TRBJ2-2	CASWDRGHTGELFF	TGTGCCAGTTGGGACAGGGGACACACCGGGGAGCTGTTTTTT